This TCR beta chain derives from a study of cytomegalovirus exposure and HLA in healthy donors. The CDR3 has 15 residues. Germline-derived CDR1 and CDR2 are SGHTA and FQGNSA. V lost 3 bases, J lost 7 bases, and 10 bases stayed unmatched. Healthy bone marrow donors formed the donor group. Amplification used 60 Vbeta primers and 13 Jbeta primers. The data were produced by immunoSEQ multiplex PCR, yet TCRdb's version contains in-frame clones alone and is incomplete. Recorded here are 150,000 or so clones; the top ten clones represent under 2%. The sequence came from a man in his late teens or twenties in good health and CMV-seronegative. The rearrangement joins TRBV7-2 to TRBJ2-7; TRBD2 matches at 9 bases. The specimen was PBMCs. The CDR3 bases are TGTGCCAGCAGCTTGTTGCGGGAGGGGGGTAGGGAGCAGTACTTC. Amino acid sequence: CASSLLREGGREQYF. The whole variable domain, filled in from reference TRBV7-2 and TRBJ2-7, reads GAGVSQSPSNKVTEKGKDVELRCDPISGHTALYWYRQSLGQGLEFLIYFQGNSAPDKSGLPSDRFSAERTGGSVSTLTIQRTQQEDSAVYLCASSLLREGGREQYFGPGTRLTVT.